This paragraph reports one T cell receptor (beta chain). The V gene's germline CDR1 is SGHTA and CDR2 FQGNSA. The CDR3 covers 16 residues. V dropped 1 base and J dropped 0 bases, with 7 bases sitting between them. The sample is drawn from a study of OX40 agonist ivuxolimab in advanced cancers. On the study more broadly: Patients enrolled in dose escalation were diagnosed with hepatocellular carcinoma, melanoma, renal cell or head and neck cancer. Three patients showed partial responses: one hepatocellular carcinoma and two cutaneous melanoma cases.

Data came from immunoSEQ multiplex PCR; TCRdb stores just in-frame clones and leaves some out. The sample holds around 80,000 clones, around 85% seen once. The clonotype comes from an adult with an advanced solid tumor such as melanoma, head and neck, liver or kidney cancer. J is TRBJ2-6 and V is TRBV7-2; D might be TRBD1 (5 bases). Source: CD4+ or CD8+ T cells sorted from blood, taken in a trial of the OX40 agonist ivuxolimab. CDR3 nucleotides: TGTGCCAGCAGCTTAGGCGACAGCTCTGGGGCCAACGTCCTGACTTTC. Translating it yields CASSLGDSSGANVLTF.